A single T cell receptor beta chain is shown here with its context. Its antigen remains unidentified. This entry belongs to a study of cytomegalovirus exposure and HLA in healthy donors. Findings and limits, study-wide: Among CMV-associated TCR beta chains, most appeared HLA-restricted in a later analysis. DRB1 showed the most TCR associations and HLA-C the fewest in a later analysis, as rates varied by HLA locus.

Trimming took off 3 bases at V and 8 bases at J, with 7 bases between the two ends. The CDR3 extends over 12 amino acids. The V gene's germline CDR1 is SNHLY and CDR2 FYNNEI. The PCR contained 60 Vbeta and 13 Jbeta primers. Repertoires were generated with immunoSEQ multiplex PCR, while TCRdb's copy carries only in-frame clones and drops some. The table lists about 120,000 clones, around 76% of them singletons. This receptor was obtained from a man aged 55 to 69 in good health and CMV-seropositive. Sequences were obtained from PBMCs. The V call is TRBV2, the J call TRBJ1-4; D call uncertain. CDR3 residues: CASSDLREKLFF. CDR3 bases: TGTGCCAGCAGTGACCTGCGGGAAAAACTGTTTTTT.